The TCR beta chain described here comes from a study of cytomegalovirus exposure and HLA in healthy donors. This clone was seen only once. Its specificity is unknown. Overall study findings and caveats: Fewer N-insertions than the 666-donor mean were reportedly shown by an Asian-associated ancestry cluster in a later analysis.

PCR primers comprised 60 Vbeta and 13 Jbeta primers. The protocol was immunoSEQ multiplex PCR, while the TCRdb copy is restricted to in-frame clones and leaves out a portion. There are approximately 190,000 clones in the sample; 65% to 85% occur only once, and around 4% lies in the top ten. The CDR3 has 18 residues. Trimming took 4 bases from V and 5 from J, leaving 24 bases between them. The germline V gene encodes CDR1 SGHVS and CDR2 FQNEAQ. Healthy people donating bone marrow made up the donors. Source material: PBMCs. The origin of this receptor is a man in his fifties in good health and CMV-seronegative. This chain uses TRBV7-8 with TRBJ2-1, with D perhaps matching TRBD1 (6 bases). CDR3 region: CASSSQGQTGSRNNEQFF. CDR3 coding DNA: TGTGCCAGCAGCTCCCAGGGGCAGACGGGCAGTAGAAACAATGAGCAGTTCTTC.